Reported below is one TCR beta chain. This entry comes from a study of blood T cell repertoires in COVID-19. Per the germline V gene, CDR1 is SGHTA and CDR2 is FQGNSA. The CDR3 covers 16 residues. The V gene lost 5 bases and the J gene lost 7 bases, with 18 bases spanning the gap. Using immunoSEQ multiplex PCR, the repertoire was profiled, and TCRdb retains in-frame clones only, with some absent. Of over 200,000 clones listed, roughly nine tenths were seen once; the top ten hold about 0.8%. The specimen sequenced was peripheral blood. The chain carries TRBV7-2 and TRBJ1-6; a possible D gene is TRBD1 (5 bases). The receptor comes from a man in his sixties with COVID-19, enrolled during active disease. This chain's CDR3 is CASSLYSRVGNSPLHF. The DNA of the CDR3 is TGTGCCAGCAGCCTATATTCCAGGGTGGGGAATTCACCCCTCCACTTT.